Sequencing of this T cell receptor beta chain was carried out in a study of blood T cells in healthy people across ages. General study results and limits: What prevented conclusive comparison of naive and antigen-experienced cells was that PBMCs were unsorted. While age rose, TCR beta diversity per million T cells dropped in a roughly linear way. Investigators viewed diversity estimates from one million T cells as underestimates, the study reported.

A second PCR, run for roughly 7 to 11 cycles, used a sample-barcoded 5' primer plus a J-beta primer mix. TCRdb re-derived calls from the 5' RACE reads in MiXCR, one entry per CDR3 protein. The table includes about 640,000 distinct CDR3 sequences, 45% to 65% detected once. Concerning this clonotype: As yet, its antigen is unknown.

CDR1 is MNHEY and CDR2 is SVGEGT in the germline V gene. The CDR3 consists of 16 residues. Trimming stripped 6 bases from V and 7 bases from J, with 25 bases between. The sample was blood. The TCR sequence derives from a man aged 55 to 70 in good health. This chain links TRBV6-2 or TRBV6-3 with TRBJ2-7; tentatively, D is TRBD2 (6 bases). The CDR3 sequence: CASRPPAAGKNNEQYF. CDR3 sequence (DNA): TGTGCCAGCAGACCTCCCGCAGCGGGTAAAAACAATGAGCAGTACTTC.